These 2 T cell receptor beta chains were sequenced from one sample in a study of blood T cell repertoires in COVID-19. Repertoires were generated with immunoSEQ multiplex PCR, while TCRdb's copy carries only in-frame clones and drops some. The repertoire holds some 240,000 clones, with approximately 85% as singletons. The sample comprised peripheral blood. Receptor source: a woman between 65 and 79 years old with COVID-19, enrolled during active disease.

V gene TRBV7-2 combines with J gene TRBJ2-5, with 8 nucleotides matching TRBD2. J lost 5 bases, V lost 2 bases, and 7 bases had no gene match. Germline assignment: CDR1 SGHTA and CDR2 FQGNSA. The CDR3 covers 15 residues. CDR3 nucleotide sequence: TGTGCCAGCAGCTTAAACGGGGGGGCCGCCGAGACCCAGTACTTC. Translating gives CASSLNGGAAETQYF.

This clone appeared a single time. This chain joins TRBV18 and TRBJ2-3; D is undetermined. Germline V gene data show CDR1 as KGHSH and CDR2 as LQKENI. This CDR3 region has 12 residues. V dropped 6 bases and J dropped 7 bases, with 11 bases sitting between them. The CDR3: CASSQPGYTQYF. Here the CDR3 DNA reads TGTGCCAGCTCTCAACCAGGTTATACGCAGTATTTT. Complete variable domain (other parts from reference TRBV18 and TRBJ2-3): NAGVMQNPRHLVRRRGQEARLRCSPMKGHSHVYWYRQLPEEGLKFMVYLQKENIIDESGMPKERFSAEFPKEGPSILRIQQVVRGDSAAYFCASSQPGYTQYFGPGTRLTVL.